This section outlines one T cell receptor beta chain sequence together with its context. Its antigen remains unidentified. The time point denotes: late sampling 161 to 241 days after vaccination in three convalescent patients. Treatment specified: roughly 11-day PBMC culture with coronavirus spike peptide pools or control peptides (ViraFEST assay). The study sequenced cultured CD4+ T cell DNA using the Oncomine TCR Beta short-read assay. TCRdb analysed the PCR reads with MiXCR anew, one entry per CDR3 protein. The sample lists 20,000 to 30,000 distinct CDR3 sequences; 40% to 50% were seen once. The sample comes from a study of vaccination and CD4 T cells after COVID-19. The specimen comprised CD4+ T cells from blood, cultured in vitro, sampled about 7 months after SARS-CoV-2 vaccination. This TCR came from a human donor who had recovered from COVID-19.

The CDR3: CSARVTSGAYYNEQFF. CDR3 nucleotides: TGCAGTGCTAGAGTAACTAGCGGGGCCTACTACAATGAGCAGTTCTTC. The chain uses TRBV20-1 and TRBJ2-1; TRBD2 matches at 10 bases. CDR1 and CDR2 (germline): DFQATT, SNEGSKA (reference sequence). The V and J ends lost 1 base and 3 bases, in that order; junction bases with no gene match: 6. This CDR3 is 16 amino acids long.